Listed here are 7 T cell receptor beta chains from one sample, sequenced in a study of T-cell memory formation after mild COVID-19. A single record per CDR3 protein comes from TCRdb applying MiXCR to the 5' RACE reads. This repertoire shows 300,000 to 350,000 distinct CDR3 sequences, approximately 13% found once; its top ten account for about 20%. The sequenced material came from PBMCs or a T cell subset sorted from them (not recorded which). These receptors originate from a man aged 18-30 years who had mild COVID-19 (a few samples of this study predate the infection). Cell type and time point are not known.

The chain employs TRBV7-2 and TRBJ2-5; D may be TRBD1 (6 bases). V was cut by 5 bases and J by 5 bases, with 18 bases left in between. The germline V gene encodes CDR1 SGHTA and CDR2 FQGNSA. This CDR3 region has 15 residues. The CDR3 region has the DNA TGTGCCAGCAGCGAAGCAGGACAGCCGGCGGAGACCCAGTACTTC. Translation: CASSEAGQPAETQYF.

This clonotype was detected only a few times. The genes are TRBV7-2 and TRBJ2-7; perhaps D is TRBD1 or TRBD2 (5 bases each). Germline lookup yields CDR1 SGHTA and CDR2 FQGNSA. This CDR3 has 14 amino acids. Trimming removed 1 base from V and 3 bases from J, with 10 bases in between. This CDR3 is CASSLGGAGYEQYV. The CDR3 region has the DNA TGTGCCAGCAGCTTAGGGGGCGCGGGCTACGAGCAGTACGTC.

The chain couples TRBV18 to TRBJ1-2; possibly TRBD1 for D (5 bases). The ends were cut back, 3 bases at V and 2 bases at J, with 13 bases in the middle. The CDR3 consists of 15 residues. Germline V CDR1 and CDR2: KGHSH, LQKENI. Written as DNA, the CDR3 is TGTGCCAGCTCACCCGGGGACGGGCCGAACTATGGCTACACCTTC. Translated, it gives CASSPGDGPNYGYTF.

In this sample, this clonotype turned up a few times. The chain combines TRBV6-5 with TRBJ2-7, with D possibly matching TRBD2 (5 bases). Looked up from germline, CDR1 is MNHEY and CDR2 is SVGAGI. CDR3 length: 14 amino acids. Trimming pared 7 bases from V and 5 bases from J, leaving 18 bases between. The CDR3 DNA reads TGTGCCAGCACCCCTTTAGTAGGGAGCCACGAGCAGTACTTC. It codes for CASTPLVGSHEQYF.

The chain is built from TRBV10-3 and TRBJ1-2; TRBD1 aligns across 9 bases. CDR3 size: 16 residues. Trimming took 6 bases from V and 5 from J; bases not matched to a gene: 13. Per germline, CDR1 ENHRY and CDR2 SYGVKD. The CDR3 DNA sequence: TGTGCCATCAGGGATCAAACCGCCGGGACAGGGTATGGCTACACCTTC. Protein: CAIRDQTAGTGYGYTF.

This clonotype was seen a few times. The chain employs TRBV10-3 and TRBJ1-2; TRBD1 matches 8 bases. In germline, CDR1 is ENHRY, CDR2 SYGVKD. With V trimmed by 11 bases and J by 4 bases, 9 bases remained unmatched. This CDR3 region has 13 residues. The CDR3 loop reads CAALDRAVYGYTF. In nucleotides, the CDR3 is TGTGCCGCCCTGGACAGGGCGGTCTATGGCTACACCTTC.

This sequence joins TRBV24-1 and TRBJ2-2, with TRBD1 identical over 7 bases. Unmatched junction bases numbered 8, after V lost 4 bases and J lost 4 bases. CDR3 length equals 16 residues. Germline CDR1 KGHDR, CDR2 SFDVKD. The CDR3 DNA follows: TGTGCCACCAGTGACCGCGACAGGGATGGCACCGGGGAGCTGTTTTTT. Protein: CATSDRDRDGTGELFF.